The subject of this entry is one T cell receptor beta chain. Per the original data handling: From reference gene primer amplification, estimates of nucleated cell counts were derived. The data were produced by immunoSEQ multiplex PCR, yet TCRdb's version contains in-frame clones alone and is incomplete. From that table come the V and J calls and clone size; the DNA was used to work out D and trimming. The sample consists of more than 90,000 clones, about nine tenths of them appearing once. Trimming cost V 8 bases and J 1 base, with 11 bases left between them. The CDR3 sequence is 13 residues long. Germline V gives CDR1 SGHTA, CDR2 FQGNSA. This record belongs to a study of blood T cell repertoires in COVID-19.

This chain links TRBV7-2 with TRBJ1-1; unclear D gene. The sample was peripheral blood. This TCR came from a man aged 65 to 79 who had recovered from COVID-19. This CDR3 reads CASFLTKNTEAFF. As DNA, the CDR3 is TGTGCCAGCTTCCTGACTAAGAACACTGAAGCTTTCTTT.